One and the same sample provided the 15 T cell receptor beta chains below, sequenced in a study of somatic mutations in cytotoxic T cells in rheumatoid arthritis. Sequencing used immunoSEQ multiplex PCR; TCRdb keeps in-frame clones, though not all of them. This sample carries tens of thousands of clones, approximately 86% of them seen once, and the ten largest clones take 7.5% to 9.5%. Sequenced input: CD8+ T cells sorted from blood. These receptor sequences come from an adult with rheumatoid arthritis.

This clone was seen a single time. The chain carries TRBV5-1 and TRBJ2-5; D remains ambiguous. There are 14 residues in the CDR3. Trimming removed 2 bases at V and 2 bases at J, with 10 bases between. CDR1 is SGHRS, CDR2 YFSETQ, per germline. CDR3 amino acids: CASSFRRVQETQYF. CDR3 DNA sequence: TGCGCCAGCAGCTTCCGAAGGGTACAAGAGACCCAGTACTTC.

V is TRBV27 and J is TRBJ1-3; D is unclear. The CDR3 runs 15 residues. The germline CDR1 and CDR2 sequences are MNHEY and SMNVEV (reference sequence). Trimming removed 5 bases at V and 2 bases at J, with 13 bases between. The CDR3 nucleotides read TGTGCCAGCAGTCCCGACGCGAGCCCTGGAAACACCATATATTTT. Its translation is CASSPDASPGNTIYF.

V usage is TRBV5-1 and J usage is TRBJ2-6; the D is unclear. The CDR3 contains 17 residues. Germline V gives CDR1 SGHRS, CDR2 YFSETQ. With 0 bases removed from V and 2 bases from J, the gap between germline ends came to 12 bases. Here the CDR3 reads CASSLAVLEPGANVLTF. CDR3 nucleotide sequence: TGCGCCAGCAGCTTGGCCGTCCTAGAACCTGGGGCCAACGTCCTGACTTTC. Drawing the rest from reference TRBV5-1 and TRBJ2-6, the complete variable domain is KAGVTQTPRYLIKTRGQQVTLSCSPISGHRSVSWYQQTPGQGLQFLFEYFSETQRNKGNFPGRFSGRQFSNSRSEMNVSTLELGDSALYLCASSLAVLEPGANVLTFGAGSRLTVL.

The gene calls are TRBV2 and TRBJ2-3, with 7 bases fitting TRBD1. The CDR3 has 15 amino acids. The V and J ends lost 3 bases and 5 bases, in that order; junction bases with no gene match: 8. Germline-derived CDR1 and CDR2 are SNHLY and FYNNEI. The CDR3 coding sequence is TGTGCCAGCAGTGAGACAGGGAATAGCGTAGATACGCAGTATTTT. This codes for CASSETGNSVDTQYF.

V and J are TRBV7-2 and TRBJ2-3; 8 positions match TRBD2. J gave up 2 bases and V 5 bases, and 6 bases lay outside the gene matches. This CDR3 region has 15 residues. CDR1 SGHTA and CDR2 FQGNSA come from the germline V gene. The CDR3 sequence is CASSGMTSDTDTQYF. For the CDR3, the DNA is TGTGCCAGCAGCGGCATGACTAGCGACACAGATACGCAGTATTTT.

The rearrangement uses TRBV4-1 and TRBJ2-2; the D gene is possibly TRBD2 (6 bases). V was cut by 1 base and J by 4 bases, with 13 bases left in between. This CDR3 is built from 16 residues. CDR1 MGHRA and CDR2 YSYEKL come from the germline V gene. CDR3 region: CASSQGPGRGTGELFF. Written as DNA, the CDR3 is TGCGCCAGCAGCCAAGGCCCCGGGAGAGGCACCGGGGAGCTGTTTTTT.

The chain recombines TRBV7-8 with TRBJ2-7; D is perhaps TRBD1 (6 bases). The V gene lost 5 bases and the J gene lost 2 bases, with 19 bases spanning the gap. From germline, CDR1 is SGHVS and CDR2 FQNEAQ. This CDR3 comprises 16 residues. Here the CDR3 reads CASSPSGVGVAYEQYF. The CDR3 region has the DNA TGTGCCAGCAGCCCTTCAGGGGTTGGAGTCGCCTACGAGCAGTACTTC.

The chain employs TRBV2 and TRBJ2-3, with TRBD1 as a possible D gene (6 bases). The CDR3 contains 14 residues. V lost 5 bases and J lost 0, with 9 bases in between. CDR1 is SNHLY and CDR2 is FYNNEI in the germline V gene. In DNA, the CDR3 is TGTGCCAGCAGTTCTACAGGGAGCACAGATACGCAGTATTTT. As protein: CASSSTGSTDTQYF.

The chain carries TRBV9 and TRBJ2-1; the D gene is possibly TRBD1 (5 bases). Trimming removed 4 bases from V and 8 bases from J, with 13 bases in between. The CDR3 runs 13 residues. Looked up from germline, CDR1 is SGDLS and CDR2 is YYNGEE. The CDR3 loop reads CASSLVWGYEQFF. CDR3 DNA sequence: TGTGCCAGCAGCTTAGTCTGGGGCTATGAGCAGTTCTTC.

This chain links TRBV27 with TRBJ1-1; 7 bases are a match to TRBD1. This CDR3 is built from 14 residues. Germline CDR1 reads MNHEY; CDR2 reads SMNVEV (reference sequence). V dropped 2 bases and J dropped 1; count of bases not matched to a gene: 1. The CDR3 spells CASSLNRGNTEAFF. The CDR3, as DNA: TGTGCCAGCAGTTTAAACAGGGGGAACACTGAAGCTTTCTTT.

The chain joins TRBV5-1 to TRBJ2-7; maybe TRBD1 (5 bases). The CDR3 contains 13 residues. Per germline, CDR1 SGHRS and CDR2 YFSETQ. V was pared by 4 bases and J by 3 bases, with 11 bases between. The CDR3 region is CASSGDSLYEQYF. The CDR3 bases are TGCGCCAGCAGCGGCGACAGCCTCTACGAGCAGTACTTC. The variable domain in full, completed from reference TRBV5-1 and TRBJ2-7, reads KAGVTQTPRYLIKTRGQQVTLSCSPISGHRSVSWYQQTPGQGLQFLFEYFSETQRNKGNFPGRFSGRQFSNSRSEMNVSTLELGDSALYLCASSGDSLYEQYFGPGTRLTVT.

In its sample, this clone was seen once. The chain couples TRBV4-3 to TRBJ2-1; D is uncertain. Germline assignment: CDR1 LGHNA and CDR2 YSLEER. Trimming cost V 0 bases and J 3 bases, with 6 bases left between them. This CDR3 has 14 amino acids. The CDR3 bases are TGCGCCAGCAGCCAAGATAACAACTACAATGAGCAGTTCTTC. Residues: CASSQDNNYNEQFF.

The J gene is TRBJ2-2, the V gene TRBV10-1; D perhaps matches TRBD2 (5 bases). CDR3 length equals 15 residues. Trimming cost V 6 bases and J 6 bases, with 17 bases left between them. Germline V CDR1 and CDR2: WNHNN, SYGVQD (reference sequence). CDR3 sequence reads: CASSGVILSPGELFF. The CDR3 DNA reads as TGCGCCAGCAGCGGGGTCATACTATCGCCCGGGGAGCTGTTTTTT.

This chain links TRBV2 with TRBJ1-4, with TRBD1 matching over 7 bases. Germline CDR1 SNHLY, CDR2 FYNNEI. This CDR3 comprises 12 residues. Trimming cost V 11 bases and J 6 bases; bases outside gene matches: 6. The CDR3 here is CAARQGDEKLFF. The CDR3 DNA sequence: TGTGCCGCCAGACAGGGAGATGAAAAACTGTTTTTT. Filled out from reference TRBV2 and TRBJ1-4, the complete variable domain reads EPEVTQTPSHQVTQMGQEVILRCVPISNHLYFYWYRQILGQKVEFLVSFYNNEISEKSEIFDDQFSVERPDGSNFTLKIRSTKLEDSAMYFCAARQGDEKLFFGSGTQLSVL.

This clone was seen only once. The gene calls are TRBV7-8 and TRBJ1-1, with 8 positions matching TRBD1. Trimming took 5 bases from V and 3 from J; bases not matched to a gene: 5. Germline V gene data show CDR1 as SGHVS and CDR2 as FQNEAQ. The CDR3 totals 14 residues. The DNA of the CDR3 is TGTGCCAGCAGCCGCCACAGGGGGGACACTGAAGCTTTCTTT. This encodes CASSRHRGDTEAFF.